These 5 T cell receptor beta chains were sequenced from one sample in a study of T cell changes during pregnancy in multiple sclerosis. TCRdb's copy holds only in-frame clones and misses some; the assay was immunoSEQ multiplex PCR. The sample records 30,000 to 40,000 clones, approximately 90% being singletons. Sequences were derived from CD4+ T cells from peripheral blood mononuclear cells, sampled in the third trimester of pregnancy. All receptors derive from a female donor in good health, enrolled as a control in a pregnancy study.

J is TRBJ2-2 and V is TRBV7-2; TRBD2 aligns across 11 bases. The J segment lost 0 bases and the V segment lost 5 bases, leaving 8 bases of the junction unmatched. Germline V gene data show CDR1 as SGHTA and CDR2 as FQGNSA. The CDR3 has 18 amino acids. The CDR3 protein is CASSPRLAGSANTGELFF. CDR3 bases: TGTGCCAGCAGCCCCCGACTAGCGGGGTCCGCGAACACCGGGGAGCTGTTTTTT.

The V gene is TRBV30, the J gene TRBJ2-3; weak D call: TRBD2 (6 bases). V shed 4 bases and J shed 0 bases, with 20 bases lying between them. CDR1 is GTSNPN, CDR2 SVGIG, per germline (reference sequence). This CDR3 has 17 residues. CDR3 loop: CAWTRRAGSGSTDTQYF. Written as DNA, the CDR3 is TGTGCCTGGACCCGGCGGGCTGGTAGCGGAAGCACAGATACGCAGTATTTT. The entire variable domain, with the rest obtained from reference TRBV30 and TRBJ2-3, is as follows: SQTIHQWPATLVQPVGSPLSLECTVEGTSNPNLYWYRQAAGRGLQLLFYSVGIGQISSEVPQNLSASRPQDRQFILSSKKLLLSDSGFYLCAWTRRAGSGSTDTQYFGPGTRLTVL.

The chain uses TRBV6-5 and TRBJ2-4, with no clear D. The V end was cut by 6 bases, the J end by 0 bases, with 9 bases between. CDR3 length: 14 amino acids. Germline V gene data show CDR1 as MNHEY and CDR2 as SVGAGI. The CDR3 nucleotides read TGTGCCAGCAGGTCCGTCCTAGCCAAAAACATTCAGTACTTC. It codes for CASRSVLAKNIQYF.

V and J are TRBV18 and TRBJ2-7, with 11 bases that match TRBD1. With V trimmed by 2 bases and J by 5 bases, 5 bases remained unmatched. The CDR3 loop spans 15 amino acids. The V gene's germline CDR1 is KGHSH and CDR2 LQKENI. CDR3 loop: CASSPGGQGGHEQYF. The DNA of the CDR3 is TGTGCCAGCTCACCAGGGGGACAGGGGGGCCACGAGCAGTACTTC.

The rearrangement links TRBV4-1 to TRBJ2-5; a weak D match, TRBD2 (5 bases). Germline V gene data show CDR1 as MGHRA and CDR2 as YSYEKL. The CDR3 extends over 14 amino acids. The V and J ends lost 4 bases and 5 bases respectively, with 14 bases between them. CDR3: CASSPEGYGETQYF. The CDR3 DNA sequence: TGCGCCAGCAGCCCCGAGGGTTATGGGGAGACCCAGTACTTC.